Listed below are T cell receptor beta chains from one sample, sequenced in a study of cytomegalovirus exposure and HLA in healthy donors. Profiled with immunoSEQ multiplex PCR; TCRdb holds only in-frame clones, not every one. The sample holds about 190,000 clones; approximately 90% are singletons and the top ten take around 1%. Sequences were obtained from PBMCs. Every receptor here comes from a boy aged 2-9 years in good health and CMV-seronegative. The CDR3 runs from the conserved cysteine through the conserved F or W. Fields, in order: clone size, J gene, V gene, D gene, CDR3 protein, CDR3 DNA. A D gene is named only where the DNA matches it firmly. Size is omitted from some rows. Given values are once, few, many or a class for expanded clones.

clone size: NA; J gene: TRBJ2-3; V gene: TRBV18; D gene: TRBD1; CDR3 protein: CASSPSDRADQTDTQYF; CDR3 DNA: TGTGCCAGCTCACCCTCGGACAGGGCTGACCAAACAGATACGCAGTATTTT
clone size: NA; J gene: TRBJ1-1; V gene: TRBV9; D gene: TRBD1; CDR3 protein: CASSPRTGVNTEAFF; CDR3 DNA: TGTGCCAGCAGCCCCCGGACAGGGGTGAACACTGAAGCTTTCTTT
clone size: few; J gene: TRBJ1-4; V gene: TRBV7-9; D gene: NA; CDR3 protein: CASSLRVDGDEKLFF; CDR3 DNA: TGTGCCAGCAGCTTAAGGGTCGACGGGGATGAAAAACTGTTTTTT
clone size: NA; J gene: TRBJ1-4; V gene: TRBV28; D gene: NA; CDR3 protein: CASSPPGDEKLFF; CDR3 DNA: TGTGCCAGCAGTCCACCGGGGGATGAAAAACTGTTTTTT
clone size: NA; J gene: TRBJ2-7; V gene: TRBV27; D gene: TRBD1; CDR3 protein: CASSRTGRESEQYF; CDR3 DNA: TGTGCCAGCAGCCGGACAGGGAGAGAGAGCGAGCAGTACTTC
clone size: NA; J gene: TRBJ2-7; V gene: TRBV19; D gene: NA; CDR3 protein: CASSDRQAAYEQYF; CDR3 DNA: TGTGCCAGTAGTGACCGACAGGCGGCCTACGAGCAGTACTTC
clone size: NA; J gene: TRBJ2-3; V gene: TRBV4-2; D gene: NA; CDR3 protein: CASSQGQGSTDTQYF; CDR3 DNA: TGTGCCAGCAGCCAAGGGCAGGGTAGCACAGATACGCAGTATTTT
clone size: NA; J gene: TRBJ2-5; V gene: TRBV4-1; D gene: NA; CDR3 protein: CASSQVQGRETQYF; CDR3 DNA: TGTGCCAGCAGCCAAGTGCAGGGTAGGGAGACCCAGTACTTC
clone size: NA; J gene: TRBJ1-1; V gene: TRBV15; D gene: TRBD1; CDR3 protein: CATSGKQGARTEAFF; CDR3 DNA: TGTGCCACCAGCGGCAAACAGGGGGCGCGAACTGAAGCTTTCTTT
clone size: NA; J gene: TRBJ2-5; V gene: TRBV7-9; D gene: NA; CDR3 protein: CASLAGRGDQETQYF; CDR3 DNA: TGTGCCAGCCTAGCGGGCAGGGGGGACCAAGAGACCCAGTACTTC
clone size: once; J gene: TRBJ2-1; V gene: TRBV19; D gene: NA; CDR3 protein: CASKGLARNEQFF; CDR3 DNA: TGTGCCAGTAAGGGACTCGCTAGGAATGAGCAGTTCTTC